This record concerns one T cell receptor beta chain sequence. This entry belongs to a study of T cell changes during pregnancy in multiple sclerosis. Libraries were prepared by immunoSEQ multiplex PCR; TCRdb keeps only in-frame clonotypes and omits some of them. The sample has around 70,000 clones; more than 90% are singletons. V dropped 0 bases and J dropped 6 bases, with 19 bases sitting between them. Germline V CDR1 and CDR2: SGHDT, YYEEEE. This CDR3 has 16 residues. The V and J genes are TRBV5-6 and TRBJ2-7; maybe TRBD1 (7 bases). This sequence originates from a female donor in good health, enrolled as a control in a pregnancy study. This specimen consisted of peripheral blood, obtained in the second trimester of pregnancy. The CDR3 DNA follows: TGTGCCAGCAGCTTGGCCGGGCAGGGGGACTCTTCCGAGCAGTACTTC. Amino acids: CASSLAGQGDSSEQYF.